A single sample is the source of the 12 T cell receptor beta chains below, sequenced in a study of cytomegalovirus exposure and HLA in healthy donors. The PCR employed 60 Vbeta primers together with 13 Jbeta primers. Assay used: immunoSEQ multiplex PCR; TCRdb lists only in-frame clones, some missing. The top ten clones hold just under 3% of a sample with 140,000 to 150,000 clones, around 73% of them seen once. Sequenced: PBMCs. The receptor source for this set is a female donor in good health and CMV-seronegative.

The chain has TRBV5-1 and TRBJ2-1; TRBD2 agrees at 10 bases. The germline V gene has CDR1 SGHRS and CDR2 YFSETQ. This CDR3 has 19 residues. V was pared by 2 bases and J by 3 bases, with 14 bases of the junction left unmatched. The CDR3 DNA sequence: TGCGCCAGCAGCTTCAGCCTAGCGGGGGACCTGAACTTCTACAATGAGCAGTTCTTC. Translation gives CASSFSLAGDLNFYNEQFF.

This clone was recorded only once. The rearrangement uses TRBV7-6 and TRBJ2-1, with 7 positions matching TRBD2. V shed 4 bases, J shed 3 bases, and the junction held 9 bases outside the gene matches. The CDR3 length is 16 residues. CDR1 SGHVS and CDR2 FNYEAQ come from the germline V gene. The CDR3 DNA reads as TGTGCCAGCAGCTCCTACCCCTGGGGGGGCTACAATGAGCAGTTCTTC. It is translated as CASSSYPWGGYNEQFF.

Here the CDR3 DNA reads TGTGCCAGCAGTTTAGGACAGGGTTTAAACACCATATATTTT. It translates to CASSLGQGLNTIYF. The V and J genes are TRBV28 and TRBJ1-3; 8 bases are shared with TRBD1. CDR3 length: 14 residues. V lost 2 bases and J lost 6; bases outside the gene matches: 3. Germline CDR1 and CDR2: MDHEN and SYDVKM.

This rearrangement joins TRBV5-4 to TRBJ2-1; D may be TRBD1 (6 bases). The V end lost 0 bases, the J end lost 9 bases, and 16 bases lay between the germline ends. CDR1 is SGHNT and CDR2 is YYREEE in the germline V gene (reference sequence). This CDR3 is 15 amino acids long. CDR3 nucleotide sequence: TGTGCCAGCAGCTTGGTGCCAGGGGATGTGGGTGAGCAGTTCTTC. This gives the protein CASSLVPGDVGEQFF.

In this sample, this clone turned up a few times. V is TRBV6-1 and J is TRBJ2-1; 9 nucleotides match TRBD2. Germline V gene lookup returns CDR1 MNHNS and CDR2 SASEGT. J lost 15 bases, V lost 7 bases, and 13 bases had no gene match. This CDR3 is 13 amino acids long. DNA for the CDR3: TGTGCCAGCAAAGAGCGGGGGGACACGAAGCGGTTCTTC. It translates to CASKERGDTKRFF.

As for this clone: One end of the junction does not line up with germline, which may come from a read error. The chain joins TRBV7-9 to TRBJ1-5; D gene ambiguous. The V gene's germline CDR1 is SEHNR and CDR2 FQNEAQ (reference sequence). This CDR3 is built from 12 residues. Here the CDR3 DNA reads TGTTCCAGCAGCTTAGGAGCTCAGCCCCAGCATTTT. It yields the protein CSSSLGAQPQHF. The variable domain in full, with the rest retrieved from reference TRBV7-9 and TRBJ1-5, is DTGVSQNPRHKITKRGQNVTFRCDPISEHNRLYWYRQTLGQGPEFLTYFQNEAQLEKSRLLSDRFSAERPKGSFSTLEIQRTEQGDSAMYLCSSSLGAQPQHFGDGTRLSIL.

The rearrangement uses TRBV19 and TRBJ2-3; perhaps TRBD1 as D (6 bases). Per the germline V gene, CDR1 is LNHDA and CDR2 is SQIVND (reference sequence). This CDR3 comprises 16 residues. V lost 9 bases to trimming and J lost 3 bases, with 22 bases between them. CDR3 nucleotide sequence: TGTGCCAGCACCTTAGGACCCCCAGGGGCGACAGATACGCAGTATTTT. This gives the protein CASTLGPPGATDTQYF.

The V gene is TRBV7-9, the J gene TRBJ2-1; TRBD1 matches 9 bases. Germline lookup yields CDR1 SEHNR and CDR2 FQNEAQ (reference sequence). The V segment lost 5 bases and the J segment 6 bases; nucleotides outside the gene matches: 11. CDR3 length equals 16 residues. In nucleotides, the CDR3 is TGTGCCAGCAGCCAGACAGGACAGGGGATCGGCAATGAGCAGTTCTTC. Protein: CASSQTGQGIGNEQFF. The entire variable domain, with the rest obtained from reference TRBV7-9 and TRBJ2-1, is as follows: DTGVSQNPRHKITKRGQNVTFRCDPISEHNRLYWYRQTLGQGPEFLTYFQNEAQLEKSRLLSDRFSAERPKGSFSTLEIQRTEQGDSAMYLCASSQTGQGIGNEQFFGPGTRLTVL.

The rearrangement uses TRBV29-1 and TRBJ2-1; D is unclear. Germline CDR1 and CDR2: SQVTM and ANQGSEA. The ends were cut back, 3 bases at V and 6 bases at J, with 18 bases in the middle. CDR3 length equals 15 residues. The CDR3 DNA sequence: TGCAGCGTTGATTGGTCTAGGCCCCCCGCCAATGAGCAGTTCTTC. It specifies CSVDWSRPPANEQFF.

This clone was counted only a few times. The J gene is TRBJ1-1, the V gene TRBV5-1, with a weak D call TRBD1 (6 bases). V was pared by 1 base and J by 4 bases, with 14 bases between. Germline V gene data show CDR1 as SGHRS and CDR2 as YFSETQ. The CDR3 length is 15 residues. The CDR3 nucleotides are TGCGCCAGCAGCTTGCAGCCAGGGGCGAGCACTGAAGCTTTCTTT. This gives the protein CASSLQPGASTEAFF.

V is TRBV6-1 and J is TRBJ1-5; tentative D call: TRBD1 (5 bases). The CDR3 extends over 14 amino acids. Per the germline V gene, CDR1 is MNHNS and CDR2 is SASEGT. Deletions cut 2 bases from V and 4 bases from J, with 9 bases between. The CDR3 loop is CASSEFRGNQPQHF. In DNA, the CDR3 is TGTGCCAGCAGTGAATTTCGGGGGAATCAGCCCCAGCATTTT.

V gene TRBV11-2 combines with J gene TRBJ2-2, with a tentative D call TRBD2 (6 bases). The CDR3 is 13 residues long. Trimming removed 7 bases at V and 4 bases at J, with 10 bases between. CDR1 and CDR2 from the germline V gene are SGHAT and FQNNGV. The CDR3 DNA reads as TGTGCCAGCACCTTGGGGGGCACCGGGGAGCTGTTTTTT. Its translation: CASTLGGTGELFF.